This T cell receptor (beta chain) comes out of a study of blood T cell repertoires in COVID-19 (dated by TCRdb to about 2020). At the level of the whole study: The collaborator samples originated in the United States, Italy and Spain and spanned the acute and convalescent phases of COVID-19. The prospective study material was composed of cDNA or gDNA derived from T cells, B-cell-depleted T cells, or PBMCs. The dataset comprised deeply sampled blood TCRbeta repertoires from subjects exposed to, actively infected with, or recovered from COVID-19. The repertoires were released in a freely available public database meant as a resource for research on the immune response to SARS-CoV-2. Samples were obtained from the ongoing ImmuneRACE study (first 160 participants) and from about 1,300 subjects provided by 6 global collaborators. The sample metadata nearly always contained a de-identified subject ID, COVID-19 status, age in years and sex. HLA class I and class II types, where available, came from metadata supplied by the sample provider rather than from assay-based typing.

What the authors observed across the whole study: The amount of clinical and demographic metadata varied by source and participant and was provided uncurated.

In the case of this clone: The antigen it binds to is not known. No base qualities exist here, and no much larger clone lies one base off it.

TCRbeta CDR3 regions were amplified from genomic DNA using the immunoSEQ Assay, a bias-controlled multiplex PCR. Turning to the authors' computational methods: Nucleated cell counts per sample were estimated from amplification of reference gene primers within the assay. To quantify the absolute abundance of each unique TCRbeta CDR3 rearrangement, sequence reads were collapsed and filtered. Productive Simpson clonality was computed per sample as the square root of Simpson's diversity index over productive rearrangements. Sourced from immuneACCESS, this table was stored by TCRdb with only in-frame sequences that have V and J called. A share of the clones is absent; for the studies checked, an unresolved V gene accounts for under half, and the remainder has no known explanation. For V, J and clone size, that table is used; D and trimming come from the DNA. Counted in this sample were 270,000 or so clones; approximately 87% of them appeared once. Clones ranked in the top ten supply 7.5% to 9% of the sample.

Collaborating institutions collected whole blood in K2EDTA tubes following their own protocols. Collaborator samples were shipped for TCRbeta analysis as frozen whole blood, isolated PBMCs, or DNA extracted from either sample type. The sample was peripheral blood. The receptor was derived from a human donor in a cohort sampled during active COVID-19.

The base sequence is TGTGCTAGTGGTTTATCCCTAACAGGGGGCCACAATCAGCCCCAGCATTTT. This translates into CASGLSLTGGHNQPQHF. The sequence links TRBV12-5 to TRBJ1-5; TRBD1 aligns with 9 central bases. Reading the germline V gene gives CDR1 LGHNT and CDR2 FRNRAP. The CDR3 covers 17 residues, taking in both the cysteine and the phenylalanine. The DNA shown is the 51-base CDR3, in frame from base 1. At the junction V is shortened by 3 bases and J by 3 bases; bases outside the gene matches: 9. Supplemented by the reference TRBV12-5 and TRBJ1-5 proteins around the CDR3, the complete variable domain is DARVTQTPRHKVTEMGQEVTMRCQPILGHNTVFWYRQTMMQGLELLAYFRNRAPLDDSGMPKDRFSAEMPDATLATLKIQPSEPRDSAVYFCASGLSLTGGHNQPQHFGDGTRLSIL.